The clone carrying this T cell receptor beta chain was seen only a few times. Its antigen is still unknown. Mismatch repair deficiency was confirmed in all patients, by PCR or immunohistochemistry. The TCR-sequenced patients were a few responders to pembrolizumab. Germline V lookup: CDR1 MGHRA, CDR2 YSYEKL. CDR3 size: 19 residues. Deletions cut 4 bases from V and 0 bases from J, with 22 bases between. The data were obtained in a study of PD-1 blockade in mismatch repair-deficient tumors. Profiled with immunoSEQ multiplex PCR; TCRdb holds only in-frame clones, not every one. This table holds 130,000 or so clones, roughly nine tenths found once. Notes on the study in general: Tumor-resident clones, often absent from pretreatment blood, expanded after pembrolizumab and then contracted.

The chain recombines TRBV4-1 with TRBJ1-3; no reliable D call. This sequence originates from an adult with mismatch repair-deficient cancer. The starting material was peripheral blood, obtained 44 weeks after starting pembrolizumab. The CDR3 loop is CASSLSRAGTIRSGNTIYF. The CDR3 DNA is TGCGCCAGCAGCCTATCGAGGGCAGGAACTATTCGCTCTGGAAACACCATATATTTT.